These 3 T cell receptor beta chains were sequenced from one sample in a study of shared clonotypes between healthy human individuals. Here immunoSEQ multiplex PCR was the method, and the copy in TCRdb shows in-frame clones only, minus some. The sample includes 2 million to 2.5 million clones, approximately 95% of them seen just once. Sequenced material: naive CD4+ T cells from PBMCs. Sample subset: CD45RA+ positively selected. These receptors were obtained from a man aged 18 to 30 in good health. Some clones in this sample may be carry-over from other donors' samples.

The chain carries TRBV6-1 and TRBJ1-5; 7 nucleotides agree with TRBD1. Germline V lookup: CDR1 MNHNS, CDR2 SASEGT. The CDR3 is 14 residues long. Trimming took 8 bases from V and 0 from J; bases not matched to a gene: 4. The CDR3 loop reads CASLGTVSNQPQHF. CDR3 in DNA: TGTGCCAGCCTTGGGACAGTTAGCAATCAGCCCCAGCATTTT.

The chain employs TRBV4-1 and TRBJ2-1, with 9 bases identical to TRBD2. V shed 1 base and J 4 bases; nucleotides not matched to a gene: 8. CDR1 is MGHRA, CDR2 YSYEKL, per germline. The CDR3 is 17 amino acids. CDR3 amino acids: CASSQGTSAHVYNEQFF. The CDR3 DNA is TGCGCCAGCAGCCAAGGGACTAGCGCCCACGTTTACAATGAGCAGTTCTTC.

The rearrangement links TRBV4-3 to TRBJ2-4; TRBD1 is a possible D gene (6 bases). V lost 0 bases and J lost 8, with 14 bases in between. Germline assignment: CDR1 LGHNA and CDR2 YSLEER. The CDR3 consists of 15 residues. CDR3 bases: TGCGCCAGCAGCCAAGATCTCGGCAGGGGAGACATTCAGTACTTC. Amino acids: CASSQDLGRGDIQYF.